This T cell receptor beta chain was captured by sequencing in a study of blood T cell repertoires in COVID-19. In the study overall: The origin of the acute and convalescent COVID-19 samples was the United States, Italy and Spain. Sample material is recorded as cDNA or gDNA derived from T cells, B-cell-depleted T cells, or PBMCs.

The age range of participants was about 18 to 100 years, with residence in roughly 25 US areas. Among Cohort 3 donors, those recovered had two negative PCRs, clearance, or symptom resolution. Data came from immunoSEQ multiplex PCR; TCRdb stores just in-frame clones and leaves some out. Of hundreds of thousands of clones listed, 70% to 90% were seen once; the top ten hold less than 2.5%. This clone was counted once. The sample holds other DNA sequences that translate to the same CDR3. Trimming removed 0 bases at V and 2 bases at J, with 14 bases between. Germline V gene sequence: CDR1 SGDLS, CDR2 YYNGEE. This CDR3 has 16 amino acids.

The sequenced material came from PBMCs or T cells enriched from blood (not recorded which). This TCR derives from a man in his thirties or forties who had recovered from COVID-19. This chain joins TRBV9 and TRBJ1-2, with D possibly being TRBD1 (6 bases). CDR3 DNA: TGTGCCAGCAGCGTAGACGGGGGGGCCAAGAACTATGGCTACACCTTC. Its translation is CASSVDGGAKNYGYTF.